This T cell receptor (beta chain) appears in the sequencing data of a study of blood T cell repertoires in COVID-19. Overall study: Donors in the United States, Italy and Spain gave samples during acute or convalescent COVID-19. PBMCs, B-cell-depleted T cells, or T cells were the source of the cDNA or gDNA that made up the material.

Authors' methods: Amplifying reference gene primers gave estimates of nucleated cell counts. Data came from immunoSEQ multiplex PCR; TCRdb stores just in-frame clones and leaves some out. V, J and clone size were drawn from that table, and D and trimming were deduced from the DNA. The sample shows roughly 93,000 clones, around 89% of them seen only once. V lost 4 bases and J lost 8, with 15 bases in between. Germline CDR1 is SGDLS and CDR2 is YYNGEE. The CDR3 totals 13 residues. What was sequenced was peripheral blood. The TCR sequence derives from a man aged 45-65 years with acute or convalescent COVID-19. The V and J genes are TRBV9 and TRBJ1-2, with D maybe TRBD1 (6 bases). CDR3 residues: CASSPPRGGGYTF. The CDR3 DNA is TGTGCCAGCAGCCCCCCACGAGGGGGAGGCTACACCTTC.